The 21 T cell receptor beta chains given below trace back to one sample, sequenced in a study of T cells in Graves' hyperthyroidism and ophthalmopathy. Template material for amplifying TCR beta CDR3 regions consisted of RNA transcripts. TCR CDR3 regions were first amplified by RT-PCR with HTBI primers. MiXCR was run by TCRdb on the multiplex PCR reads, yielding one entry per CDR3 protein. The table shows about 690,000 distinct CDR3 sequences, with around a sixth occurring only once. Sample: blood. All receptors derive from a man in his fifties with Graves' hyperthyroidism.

CDR3 sequence reads: CASSAWGLEDGDTQYF. DNA for the CDR3: TGTGCCAGTAGTGCTTGGGGGCTCGAAGATGGAGATACGCAGTATTTT. V usage is TRBV19 and J usage is TRBJ2-3; TRBD1 is a possible D gene (6 bases). Germline V gives CDR1 LNHDA, CDR2 SQIVND (reference sequence). V was trimmed by 5 bases and J by 5 bases, leaving 20 bases between them. The CDR3 length is 16 residues.

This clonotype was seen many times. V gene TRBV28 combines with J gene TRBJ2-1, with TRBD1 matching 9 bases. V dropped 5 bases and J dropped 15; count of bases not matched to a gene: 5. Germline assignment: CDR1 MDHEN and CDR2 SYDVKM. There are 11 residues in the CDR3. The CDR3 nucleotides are TGTGCCAGCAGTACCGGGACAGGGCCGTTCTTC. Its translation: CASSTGTGPFF.

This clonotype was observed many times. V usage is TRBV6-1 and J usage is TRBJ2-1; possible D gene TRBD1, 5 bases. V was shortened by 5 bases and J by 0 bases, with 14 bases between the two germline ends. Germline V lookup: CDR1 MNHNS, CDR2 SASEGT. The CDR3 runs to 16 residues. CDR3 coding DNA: TGTGCCAGCAGTTCCCCAGGGCTGAGCTCCTACAATGAGCAGTTCTTC. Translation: CASSSPGLSSYNEQFF.

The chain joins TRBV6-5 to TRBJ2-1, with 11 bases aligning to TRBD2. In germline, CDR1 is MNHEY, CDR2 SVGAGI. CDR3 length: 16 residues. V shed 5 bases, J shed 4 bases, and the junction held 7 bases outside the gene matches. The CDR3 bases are TGTGCCAGCAGTACTATAGCGGGAGGGCCTTACAATGAGCAGTTCTTC. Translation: CASSTIAGGPYNEQFF.

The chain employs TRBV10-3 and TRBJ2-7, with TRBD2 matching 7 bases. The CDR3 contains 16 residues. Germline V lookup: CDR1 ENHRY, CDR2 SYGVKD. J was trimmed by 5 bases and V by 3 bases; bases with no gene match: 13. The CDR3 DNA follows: TGTGCCATCAGTGATTGGGGGAGGGCCATTAGGGACGAGCAGTACTTC. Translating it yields CAISDWGRAIRDEQYF.

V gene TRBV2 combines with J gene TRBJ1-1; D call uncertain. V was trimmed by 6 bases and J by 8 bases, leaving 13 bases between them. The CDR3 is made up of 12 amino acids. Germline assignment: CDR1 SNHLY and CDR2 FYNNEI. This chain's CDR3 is CASSGSQHEAFF. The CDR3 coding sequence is TGTGCCAGCAGCGGCAGCCAACACGAAGCTTTCTTT.

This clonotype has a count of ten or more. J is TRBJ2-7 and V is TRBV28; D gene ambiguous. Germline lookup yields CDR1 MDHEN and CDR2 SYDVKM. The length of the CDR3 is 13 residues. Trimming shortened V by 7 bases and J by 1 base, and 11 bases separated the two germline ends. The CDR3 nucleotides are TGTGCCAGCACCGGCGCAGAATCCTACGAGCAGTACTTC. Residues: CASTGAESYEQYF.

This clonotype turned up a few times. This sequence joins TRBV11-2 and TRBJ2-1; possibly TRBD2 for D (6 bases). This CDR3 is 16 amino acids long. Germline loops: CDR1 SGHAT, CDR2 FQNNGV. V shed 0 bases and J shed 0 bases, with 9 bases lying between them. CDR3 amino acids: CASSLEGGTSYNEQFF. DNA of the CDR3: TGTGCCAGCAGCTTAGAGGGCGGGACCTCCTACAATGAGCAGTTCTTC.

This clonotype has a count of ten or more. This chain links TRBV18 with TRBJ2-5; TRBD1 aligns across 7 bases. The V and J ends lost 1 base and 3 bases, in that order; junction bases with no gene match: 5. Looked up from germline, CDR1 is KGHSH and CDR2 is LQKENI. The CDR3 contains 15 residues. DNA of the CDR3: TGTGCCAGCTCACCACTCCCGGGGACAGAAGAGACCCAGTACTTC. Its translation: CASSPLPGTEETQYF.

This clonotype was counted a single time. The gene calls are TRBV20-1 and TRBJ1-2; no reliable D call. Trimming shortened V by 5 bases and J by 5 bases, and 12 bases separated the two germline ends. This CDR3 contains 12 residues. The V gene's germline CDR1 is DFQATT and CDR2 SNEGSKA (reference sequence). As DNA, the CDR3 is TGCAGTGCTGTTCGACACCCTTATGGCTACACCTTC. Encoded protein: CSAVRHPYGYTF.

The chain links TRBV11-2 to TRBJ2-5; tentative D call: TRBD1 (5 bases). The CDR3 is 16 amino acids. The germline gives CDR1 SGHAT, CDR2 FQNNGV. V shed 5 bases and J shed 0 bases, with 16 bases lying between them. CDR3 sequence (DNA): TGTGCCAGCAGCGTAGGGGCGCCTACGTACCAAGAGACCCAGTACTTC. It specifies CASSVGAPTYQETQYF.

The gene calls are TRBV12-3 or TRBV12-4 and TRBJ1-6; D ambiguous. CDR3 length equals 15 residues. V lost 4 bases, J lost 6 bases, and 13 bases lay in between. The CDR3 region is CASSSSGRFNSPLHF. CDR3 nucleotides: TGTGCCAGCAGTTCTTCCGGACGGTTTAATTCACCCCTCCACTTT.

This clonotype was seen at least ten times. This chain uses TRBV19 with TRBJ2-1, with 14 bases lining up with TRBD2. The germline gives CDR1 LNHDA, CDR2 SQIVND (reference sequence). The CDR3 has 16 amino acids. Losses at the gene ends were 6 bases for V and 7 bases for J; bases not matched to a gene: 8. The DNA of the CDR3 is TGTGCCAGTAGCGTCGGACTAGCGGGAGGCGAAAATGAGCAGTTCTTC. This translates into CASSVGLAGGENEQFF.

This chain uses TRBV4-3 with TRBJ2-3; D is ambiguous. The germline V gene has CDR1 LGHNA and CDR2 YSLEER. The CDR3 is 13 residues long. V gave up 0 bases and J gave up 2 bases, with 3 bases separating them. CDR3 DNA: TGCGCCAGCAGCCAAGAAAACACAGATACGCAGTATTTT. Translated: CASSQENTDTQYF.

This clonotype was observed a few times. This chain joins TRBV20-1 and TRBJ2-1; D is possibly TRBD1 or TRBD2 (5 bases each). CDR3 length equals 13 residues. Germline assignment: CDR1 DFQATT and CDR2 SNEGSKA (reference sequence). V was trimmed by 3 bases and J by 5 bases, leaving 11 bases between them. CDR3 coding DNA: TGCAGTGCTAGGGACGGGACCAACAATGAGCAGTTCTTC. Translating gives CSARDGTNNEQFF.

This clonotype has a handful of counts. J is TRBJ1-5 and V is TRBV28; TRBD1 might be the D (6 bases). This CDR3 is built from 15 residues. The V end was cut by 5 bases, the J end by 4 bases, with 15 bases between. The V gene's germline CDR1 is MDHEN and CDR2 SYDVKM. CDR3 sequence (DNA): TGTGCCAGCAGTCTACCCCCGGGGGCTAATCAGCCCCAGCATTTT. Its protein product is CASSLPPGANQPQHF. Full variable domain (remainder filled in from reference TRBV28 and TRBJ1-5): DVKVTQSSRYLVKRTGEKVFLECVQDMDHENMFWYRQDPGLGLRLIYFSYDVKMKEKGDIPEGYSVSREKKERFSLILESASTNQTSMYLCASSLPPGANQPQHFGDGTRLSIL.

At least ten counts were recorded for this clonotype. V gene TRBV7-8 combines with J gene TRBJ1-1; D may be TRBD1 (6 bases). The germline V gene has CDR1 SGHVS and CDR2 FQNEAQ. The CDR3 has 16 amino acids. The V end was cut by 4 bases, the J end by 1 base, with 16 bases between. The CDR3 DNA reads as TGTGCCAGCAGCTACCGAAGGGGACATCAGAACACTGAAGCTTTCTTT. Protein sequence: CASSYRRGHQNTEAFF.

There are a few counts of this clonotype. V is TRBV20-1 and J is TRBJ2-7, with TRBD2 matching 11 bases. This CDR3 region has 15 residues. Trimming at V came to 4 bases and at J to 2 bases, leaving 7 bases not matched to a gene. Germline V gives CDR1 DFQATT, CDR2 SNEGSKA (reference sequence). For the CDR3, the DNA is TGCAGTGCTACCGGACTAGCGGGCGCCCCCTACGAGCAGTACTTC. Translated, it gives CSATGLAGAPYEQYF.

CDR3 loop: CASSRHVYEQYF. Written as DNA, the CDR3 is TGTGCCAGCAGTCGGCATGTCTACGAGCAGTACTTC. The chain combines TRBV27 with TRBJ2-7; D is ambiguous. Trimming pared 5 bases from V and 3 bases from J, leaving 8 bases between. Germline V gene sequence: CDR1 MNHEY, CDR2 SMNVEV (reference sequence). This CDR3 contains 12 residues.

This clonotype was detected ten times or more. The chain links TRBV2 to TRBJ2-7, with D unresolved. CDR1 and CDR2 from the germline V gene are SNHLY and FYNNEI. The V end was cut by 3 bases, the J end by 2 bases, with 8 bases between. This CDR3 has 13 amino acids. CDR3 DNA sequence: TGTGCCAGCAGTGACGACAATGCCTACGAGCAGTACTTC. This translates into CASSDDNAYEQYF.

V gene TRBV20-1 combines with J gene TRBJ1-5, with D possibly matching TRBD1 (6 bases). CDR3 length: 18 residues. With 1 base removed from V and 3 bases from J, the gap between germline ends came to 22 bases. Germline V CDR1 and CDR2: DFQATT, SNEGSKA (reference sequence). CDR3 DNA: TGCAGTGCTAGAGGGTGGGTAATGACAGGTCAAGACAATCAGCCCCAGCATTTT. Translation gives CSARGWVMTGQDNQPQHF.